This T cell receptor (beta chain) was sequenced during a study of cytomegalovirus exposure and HLA in healthy donors. The study sampled nominally healthy donors, though unrecorded immune exposures were likely. The germline CDR1 and CDR2 sequences are LGHNA and YNFKEQ. The CDR3 length is 17 residues. Unmatched junction bases numbered 9, after V lost 0 bases and J lost 2 bases. The PCR employed 60 Vbeta primers together with 13 Jbeta primers. Generated by immunoSEQ multiplex PCR, the TCRdb table keeps only in-frame clones and is missing some. Among around 100,000 clones listed, around 80% were seen once. Findings and limits, study-wide: Per published reports, the classifier diagnosed cytomegalovirus status with high specificity and sensitivity. Among the CMV-associated chains, a few were confirmed in vitro as specific for CMV antigens. Later genetic work tied a missense DCLRE1C variant to beta-chain V and J trimming.

A note on this clone: No antigen is known for it.

This sequence joins TRBV4-2 and TRBJ2-5, with TRBD2 identical over 7 bases. Material for sequencing was PBMCs. The receptor was isolated from a male donor in good health and CMV-seropositive. The CDR3 DNA reads as TGTGCCAGCAGCCAAGATAATACGGGGGGAGGGCAAGAGACCCAGTACTTC. This translates into CASSQDNTGGGQETQYF.